A single sample is the source of the 23 T cell receptor beta chains below, sequenced in a study of human T cells and chemical hapten exposure. TCRdb re-called the RACE reads with MiXCR, one entry per CDR3 protein. This sample has fewer than 500,000 distinct CDR3 sequences, with 4.8% found just once. Time point meaning: patch test 1, 2 weeks after DPC sensitization. The sample's treatment: therapeutic diphenylcyclopropenone sensitization with weekly scalp DPC. The source material was whole blood, sampled in connection with sensitization to the hapten diphenylcyclopropenone (DPC). These receptors all come from a woman aged 45 to 65 with alopecia areata. Some clones in this sample may be carry-over from other donors' samples.

This clonotype was detected ten times or more. The chain links TRBV11-2 to TRBJ2-2, with D tentatively TRBD1 (5 bases). Germline V lookup: CDR1 SGHAT, CDR2 FQNNGV. This CDR3 region has 15 residues. Deletions cut 3 bases from V and 4 bases from J, with 12 bases between. The CDR3 DNA sequence: TGTGCCAGCAGCTTGACAGTTAGGGGCACCGGGGAGCTGTTTTTT. Translating gives CASSLTVRGTGELFF.

This clonotype was recorded many times. The rearrangement joins TRBV5-6 to TRBJ2-1, with TRBD2 as a possible D gene (6 bases). This CDR3 comprises 15 residues. Germline values: CDR1 SGHDT, CDR2 YYEEEE. With 2 bases removed from V and 0 bases from J, the gap between germline ends came to 9 bases. CDR3 nucleotides: TGTGCCAGCAGCTTCCGGGACTTCTCCTACAATGAGCAGTTCTTC. Protein product: CASSFRDFSYNEQFF.

This clonotype was recorded many times. The chain carries TRBV12-3 or TRBV12-4 and TRBJ1-6, with D uncertain. CDR3 length equals 14 residues. V was cut by 6 bases and J by 6 bases, with 12 bases left in between. For the CDR3, the DNA is TGTGCCAGCAGCCCCGGGAGTCTTAATTCACCCCTCCACTTT. Its translation is CASSPGSLNSPLHF.

A few counts support this clonotype. This sequence joins TRBV6-6 and TRBJ2-4, with D perhaps TRBD1 or TRBD2 (5 bases each). Trimming pared 5 bases from V and 1 base from J, leaving 18 bases between. The CDR3 consists of 17 residues. CDR1 and CDR2 from the germline V gene are MNHNY and SVGAGI (reference sequence). The CDR3 reads CASSGPGPDPAKNIQYF. CDR3 DNA sequence: TGTGCCAGCAGTGGACCGGGACCGGACCCGGCCAAAAACATTCAGTACTTC.

At least ten counts were recorded for this clonotype. The V gene is TRBV5-1, the J gene TRBJ2-7; D remains ambiguous. The CDR3 length is 14 residues. Trimming removed 5 bases from V and 3 bases from J, with 15 bases in between. Germline CDR1 reads SGHRS; CDR2 reads YFSETQ. The CDR3 here is CASSGDWASYEQYF. In nucleotides, the CDR3 is TGCGCCAGCAGTGGCGACTGGGCCAGCTACGAGCAGTACTTC.

In this sample, this clonotype turned up many times. The gene calls are TRBV7-2 and TRBJ2-5; D is possibly TRBD1 (5 bases). Germline assignment: CDR1 SGHTA and CDR2 FQGNSA. V was shortened by 3 bases and J by 7 bases, with 12 bases between the two germline ends. This CDR3 region has 13 residues. CDR3 amino acids: CASSLGPTRTQYF. In DNA form, the CDR3 reads TGTGCCAGCAGCTTGGGGCCCACGAGGACCCAGTACTTC.

This clonotype was seen many times. V usage is TRBV23-1 and J usage is TRBJ2-5, with D hard to call. TRBV23-1 is assigned to the ORF class and has an uncertain function. Trimming removed 2 bases from V and 0 bases from J, with 7 bases in between. This CDR3 has 14 residues. The CDR3 DNA is TGCGCCAGCAGTCAACGATTATACCAAGAGACCCAGTACTTC. Translation gives CASSQRLYQETQYF.

This clonotype came up a few times. The chain carries TRBV7-2 and TRBJ1-1, with a possible D match to TRBD1 (6 bases). CDR1 is SGHTA, CDR2 FQGNSA, per germline. V was clipped by 2 bases and J by 1 base, with 14 bases between them. The CDR3 runs 16 residues. Here the CDR3 DNA reads TGTGCCAGCAGCTTACGTCTGGGGGGCCAGAACACTGAAGCTTTCTTT. This codes for CASSLRLGGQNTEAFF.

This clonotype was seen ten or more times. The rearrangement links TRBV7-2 to TRBJ1-5; the D is unclear. This CDR3 has 15 amino acids. V gave up 2 bases and J gave up 5 bases, with 13 bases separating them. CDR1 SGHTA and CDR2 FQGNSA come from the germline V gene. The CDR3: CASSLNGDVDQPQHF. In nucleotides, the CDR3 is TGTGCCAGCAGCTTAAACGGGGATGTCGATCAGCCCCAGCATTTT. Full variable domain (rest looked up from reference TRBV7-2 and TRBJ1-5): GAGVSQSPSNKVTEKGKDVELRCDPISGHTALYWYRQSLGQGLEFLIYFQGNSAPDKSGLPSDRFSAERTGGSVSTLTIQRTQQEDSAVYLCASSLNGDVDQPQHFGDGTRLSIL.

Many counts were recorded for this clonotype. This rearrangement joins TRBV5-1 to TRBJ1-2; possible D gene TRBD1, 5 bases. The CDR3 spans 16 residues. From germline, CDR1 is SGHRS and CDR2 YFSETQ. V gave up 3 bases and J gave up 5 bases, with 20 bases separating them. CDR3 bases: TGCGCCAGCAGCTCAAGACAGTCTCGCTATGGTTATGGCTACACCTTC. This sequence encodes CASSSRQSRYGYGYTF. The full variable domain, rest sourced from reference TRBV5-1 and TRBJ1-2, is KAGVTQTPRYLIKTRGQQVTLSCSPISGHRSVSWYQQTPGQGLQFLFEYFSETQRNKGNFPGRFSGRQFSNSRSEMNVSTLELGDSALYLCASSSRQSRYGYGYTFGSGTRLTVV.

This clonotype was seen a few times. The V gene is TRBV21-1, the J gene TRBJ1-5; TRBD1 is the table's D call, not checked against the DNA. TRBV21-1 is a pseudogene locus. There are 12 residues in the CDR3. CDR3 region: CAIPQINQPQHF. For the CDR3, the DNA is TGTGCCATCCCCCAGATAAATCAGCCCCAGCATTTT.

This clonotype was found many times. The rearrangement links TRBV10-3 to TRBJ1-2; possibly TRBD1 for D (6 bases). The CDR3 is 14 residues long. Germline lookup yields CDR1 ENHRY and CDR2 SYGVKD. V lost 8 bases and J lost 4, with 17 bases in between. In nucleotides, the CDR3 is TGTGCCATCCAACCTTCACAGGGAAGCTATGGCTACACCTTC. Its translation is CAIQPSQGSYGYTF.

The V call is TRBV10-2, the J call TRBJ1-2, with 10 positions matching TRBD1. This CDR3 has 15 amino acids. The germline gives CDR1 WSHSY, CDR2 SAAADI. V trimming: 4 bases; J trimming: 7 bases; junction bases outside the gene matches: 9. In DNA, the CDR3 is TGCGCCAGCAGTGCCATTCTGACAGGGGGCTCTGGCTACACCTTC. Amino acid sequence: CASSAILTGGSGYTF.

This clonotype was detected ten times or more. This clone may be a read error of a much larger clone one base away. The genes are TRBV11-3 and TRBJ2-1; TRBD2 aligns across 7 bases. The ends lost 3 bases at V and 0 bases at J; junction bases unmatched: 2. The CDR3 runs to 15 residues. Per germline, CDR1 SGHNT and CDR2 YENEEA. The CDR3 DNA sequence: TGTGCCAGCAGCTTTGGCGGGAGCTCCTACAATGAGCAGTTCTTC. As protein: CASSFGGSSYNEQFF. The variable domain in full, completed from reference TRBV11-3 and TRBJ2-1, reads EAGVVQSPRYKIIEKKQPVAFWCNPISGHNTLYWYLQNLGQGPELLIRYENEEAVDDSQLPKDRFSAERLKGVDSTLKIQPAELGDSAVYLCASSFGGSSYNEQFFGPGTRLTVL.

The table lists this clonotype with many counts. The chain recombines TRBV18 with TRBJ2-7; 12 bases align to TRBD2. The germline V gene has CDR1 KGHSH and CDR2 LQKENI. CDR3 length: 16 residues. Unmatched junction bases numbered 7, after V lost 0 bases and J lost 7 bases. The CDR3 loop reads CASSPPTSGGILEQYF. The CDR3 region has the DNA TGTGCCAGCTCACCACCGACTAGCGGGGGCATACTGGAGCAGTACTTC.

Ten or more counts support this clonotype. DNA of the CDR3: TGTGCCAGCAGTGAGGGGTCACGGGAGCAGTACTTC. Its translation: CASSEGSREQYF. The gene calls are TRBV28 and TRBJ2-7; D tentatively reads TRBD1 or TRBD2 (5 bases each). V gave up 5 bases and J gave up 7 bases, with 12 bases separating them. Germline CDR1 and CDR2: MDHEN and SYDVKM. The CDR3 contains 12 residues.

This clonotype has a count of ten or more. This chain connects TRBV29-1 to TRBJ1-5; 8 nucleotides match TRBD1. Trimming cost V 5 bases and J 1 base; bases outside gene matches: 4. CDR1 and CDR2 from the germline V gene are SQVTM and ANQGSEA. The CDR3 spans 14 residues. The DNA for the CDR3 is TGCAGCGTTAAAGGGACAGGCAGCAATCAGCCCCAGCATTTT. It is translated as CSVKGTGSNQPQHF.

There are a few counts of this clonotype. The genes are TRBV4-3 and TRBJ2-7, with unresolved D. With 1 base removed from V and 2 bases from J, the gap between germline ends came to 15 bases. Germline assignment: CDR1 LGHNA and CDR2 YSLEER. This CDR3 spans 16 amino acids. The CDR3 protein is CASSQGSGVTPYEQYF. The DNA of the CDR3 is TGCGCCAGCAGCCAAGGGTCTGGAGTGACCCCCTACGAGCAGTACTTC.

This clonotype was seen repeatedly, ten times or more. This chain uses TRBV3-1 with TRBJ2-3, with D uncertain. The germline V and J ends were trimmed by 0 bases and 1 base, with 14 bases remaining between them. Per germline, CDR1 LGHDT and CDR2 YNNKEL (reference sequence). The CDR3 loop spans 17 amino acids. This CDR3 is CASSQEKALLGTDTQYF. CDR3 coding DNA: TGTGCCAGCAGCCAAGAGAAAGCTTTGCTGGGCACAGATACGCAGTATTTT.

This clonotype was observed a handful of times. V and J are TRBV3-1 and TRBJ1-5; no firm D call. Looked up from germline, CDR1 is LGHDT and CDR2 is YNNKEL (reference sequence). This CDR3 is 14 amino acids long. Trimming cost V 1 base and J 7 bases, with 11 bases left between them. CDR3 protein: CASSQGRGTQPQHF. The CDR3 DNA reads as TGTGCCAGCAGCCAAGGAAGAGGTACCCAGCCCCAGCATTTT. The whole variable domain, filled in from reference TRBV3-1 and TRBJ1-5, reads DTAVSQTPKYLVTQMGNDKSIKCEQNLGHDTMYWYKQDSKKFLKIMFSYNNKELIINETVPNRFSPKSPDKAHLNLHINSLELGDSAVYFCASSQGRGTQPQHFGDGTRLSIL.

This clonotype was counted ten times or more. One junction end does not reproduce the germline sequence, and a read error may be involved. The V and J genes are TRBV3-1 and TRBJ2-7; D is perhaps TRBD2 (10 bases). The CDR3 runs to 16 residues. Germline loops: CDR1 LGHDT, CDR2 YNNKEL (reference sequence). As DNA, the CDR3 is TGTGCCAGCAGCCCGAAGGGACAGGGAAATAGCGGGAGGCTGAACTTC. As protein: CASSPKGQGNSGRLNF.

This clonotype was seen ten or more times. This chain's CDR3 is CSATSGRRYEQYF. CDR3 DNA sequence: TGCAGTGCTACTAGCGGGAGACGCTACGAGCAGTACTTC. The genes are TRBV20-1 and TRBJ2-7; 10 nucleotides agree with TRBD2. Germline V lookup: CDR1 DFQATT, CDR2 SNEGSKA (reference sequence). This CDR3 has 13 amino acids. V was pared by 4 bases and J by 3 bases, with 3 bases of the junction left unmatched.

The chain carries TRBV7-2 and TRBJ2-2; D is uncertain. This CDR3 is 14 amino acids long. V shed 5 bases and J shed 0 bases, with 7 bases lying between them. Looked up from germline, CDR1 is SGHTA and CDR2 is FQGNSA. The CDR3 region has the DNA TGTGCCAGCAGCCCAATGGCGAACACCGGGGAGCTGTTTTTT. Its protein product is CASSPMANTGELFF. Full variable domain (missing parts from reference TRBV7-2 and TRBJ2-2): GAGVSQSPSNKVTEKGKDVELRCDPISGHTALYWYRQSLGQGLEFLIYFQGNSAPDKSGLPSDRFSAERTGGSVSTLTIQRTQQEDSAVYLCASSPMANTGELFFGEGSRLTVL.